This entry lists 15 T cell receptor beta chains sequenced from one sample in a study of shared clonotypes between healthy human individuals. The table came from immunoSEQ multiplex PCR; TCRdb's copy has only in-frame clones and leaves some out. Of roughly 700,000 clones detected, around two thirds appear once; the ten largest clones hold over 1.5%. The source material was memory CD4+ T cells sorted from blood. The subset: CD45RA-negative fraction. These receptor sequences come from a young woman in good health.

The chain employs TRBV29-1 and TRBJ2-1; perhaps D is TRBD1 or TRBD2 (5 bases each). Trimming removed 4 bases at V and 12 bases at J, with 19 bases between. The CDR3 runs to 13 residues. Germline V gene sequence: CDR1 SQVTM, CDR2 ANQGSEA. CDR3 DNA sequence: TGCAGCGTTGGAGGGGATATAATGAGCGCGCAGTTCTTC. Encoded protein: CSVGGDIMSAQFF.

The CDR3 nucleotides are TGCGCCAGCAGCTTGGCCATCAGGGGGCGAAGGGAGACCCAGTACTTC. It specifies CASSLAIRGRRETQYF. This chain connects TRBV5-1 to TRBJ2-5; 8 nucleotides agree with TRBD1. The CDR3 has 16 amino acids. Germline CDR1 and CDR2: SGHRS and YFSETQ. Trimming at V came to 0 bases and at J to 5 bases, leaving 9 bases not matched to a gene. Together with reference TRBV5-1 and TRBJ2-5, the CDR3 gives the full variable domain: KAGVTQTPRYLIKTRGQQVTLSCSPISGHRSVSWYQQTPGQGLQFLFEYFSETQRNKGNFPGRFSGRQFSNSRSEMNVSTLELGDSALYLCASSLAIRGRRETQYFGPGTRLLVL.

Worth noting for this clone: Other DNA sequences from this sample encode an identical CDR3 as well. This rearrangement joins TRBV29-1 to TRBJ2-3; no clear D. The V and J ends lost 2 bases and 3 bases respectively, with 6 bases between them. The CDR3 runs to 12 residues. Germline V gene data show CDR1 as SQVTM and CDR2 as ANQGSEA. The CDR3 region has the DNA TGCAGCGTTGAAAGGGAAACAGATACGCAGTATTTT. This codes for CSVERETDTQYF.

This chain joins TRBV2 and TRBJ2-1, with 14 bases matching TRBD2. The V gene's germline CDR1 is SNHLY and CDR2 FYNNEI. This CDR3 is built from 15 residues. V was clipped by 8 bases and J by 1 base; unmatched bases: 1. The CDR3 is CASGLAGGSYNEQFF. CDR3 sequence (DNA): TGTGCCAGCGGACTAGCGGGAGGATCCTACAATGAGCAGTTCTTC.

The sample holds a few counts of this clone. Other DNA sequences in this sample translate to the same CDR3. The chain employs TRBV11-2 and TRBJ2-1, with D unresolved. Trimming left V 1 base short and J 1 base short, with 2 bases between. This CDR3 has 13 amino acids. Per germline, CDR1 SGHAT and CDR2 FQNNGV. DNA of the CDR3: TGTGCCAGCAGCTTAGGTTCCTACAATGAGCAGTTCTTC. Translation: CASSLGSYNEQFF.

J is TRBJ2-7 and V is TRBV4-1, with D possibly TRBD2 on 5 matching bases. V lost 4 bases, J lost 1 base, and 14 bases lay in between. The CDR3 totals 15 residues. Germline CDR1 and CDR2: MGHRA and YSYEKL. The CDR3 DNA is TGCGCCAGCAGCCCCCCAGCGGCGAGGTCCTACGAGCAGTACTTC. Residues: CASSPPAARSYEQYF.

The chain recombines TRBV12-5 with TRBJ1-2, with TRBD1 as a possible D gene (5 bases). The CDR3 has 15 residues. Trimming left V 6 bases short and J 4 bases short, with 18 bases between. The germline V gene has CDR1 LGHNT and CDR2 FRNRAP. The CDR3 bases are TGTGCTAGTGGGGATTACCAAGGGGCCCCCTATGGCTACACCTTC. Translation: CASGDYQGAPYGYTF.

The chain has TRBV7-9 and TRBJ2-5; D is possibly TRBD1 (6 bases). CDR1 SEHNR and CDR2 FQNEAQ come from the germline V gene (reference sequence). V dropped 6 bases and J dropped 5 bases, with 13 bases sitting between them. This CDR3 is 13 amino acids long. In DNA form, the CDR3 reads TGTGCCAGCAGTTCCTCAGGGGCCGAGACCCAGTACTTC. Protein: CASSSSGAETQYF.

Concerning this clone: The junction does not match germline at one end; this may be a read error. J is TRBJ2-7 and V is TRBV5-1; a possible D gene is TRBD2 (6 bases). Germline lookup yields CDR1 SGHRS and CDR2 YFSETQ. The CDR3 is made up of 12 amino acids. The CDR3 loop is CASSSRPGVPHF. CDR3 coding DNA: TGCGCCAGCAGCTCCCGCCCGGGAGTACCGCACTTC.

V is TRBV27 and J is TRBJ1-1; D is possibly TRBD1 (6 bases). The germline V gene has CDR1 MNHEY and CDR2 SMNVEV (reference sequence). There are 15 residues in the CDR3. V shed 5 bases and J shed 3 bases, with 16 bases lying between them. CDR3 DNA sequence: TGTGCCAGCAGTCCCGGGACAAACAGGGACACTGAAGCTTTCTTT. The encoded protein is CASSPGTNRDTEAFF.

This clone has only a few counts. The chain combines TRBV2 with TRBJ2-7; no clear D. With 3 bases removed from V and 2 bases from J, the gap between germline ends came to 5 bases. The germline V gene encodes CDR1 SNHLY and CDR2 FYNNEI. The CDR3 covers 12 residues. The CDR3 here is CASSDTTYEQYF. The CDR3 coding sequence is TGTGCCAGCAGTGACACCACCTACGAGCAGTACTTC.

CDR3 in amino acids: CASSYSGGFTDTQYF. For the CDR3, the DNA is TGTGCCAGCAGTTACTCGGGTGGATTCACAGATACGCAGTATTTT. This chain uses TRBV6-5 with TRBJ2-3; D is uncertain. Germline CDR1 and CDR2: MNHEY and SVGAGI. The CDR3 loop spans 15 amino acids. Trimming shortened V by 0 bases and J by 2 bases, and 9 bases separated the two germline ends.

This clone turned up a few times. The chain combines TRBV19 with TRBJ1-3, with D maybe TRBD1 (6 bases). Germline-derived CDR1 and CDR2 are LNHDA and SQIVND (reference sequence). The CDR3 consists of 15 residues. V was pared by 5 bases and J by 0 bases, with 11 bases between. The CDR3 protein is CASSVQGHSGNTIYF. The CDR3 DNA reads as TGTGCCAGTAGTGTGCAGGGGCACTCTGGAAACACCATATATTTT.

The chain recombines TRBV6-1 with TRBJ2-7; D is undetermined. The CDR3 sequence is 15 residues long. Germline-derived CDR1 and CDR2 are MNHNS and SASEGT. V lost 5 bases and J 2 bases, leaving 16 bases between the germline ends. This CDR3 is CASSSPSGLTYEQYF. CDR3 DNA: TGTGCCAGCAGTTCCCCCAGTGGGCTTACCTACGAGCAGTACTTC.

The V gene is TRBV7-2, the J gene TRBJ2-2; D is unresolved. CDR3 length: 12 residues. Germline CDR1 reads SGHTA; CDR2 reads FQGNSA. The V gene lost 3 bases and the J gene lost 6 bases, with 5 bases spanning the gap. In nucleotides, the CDR3 is TGTGCCAGCAGCTTTACGGCCGGGGAGCTGTTTTTT. Translation: CASSFTAGELFF.